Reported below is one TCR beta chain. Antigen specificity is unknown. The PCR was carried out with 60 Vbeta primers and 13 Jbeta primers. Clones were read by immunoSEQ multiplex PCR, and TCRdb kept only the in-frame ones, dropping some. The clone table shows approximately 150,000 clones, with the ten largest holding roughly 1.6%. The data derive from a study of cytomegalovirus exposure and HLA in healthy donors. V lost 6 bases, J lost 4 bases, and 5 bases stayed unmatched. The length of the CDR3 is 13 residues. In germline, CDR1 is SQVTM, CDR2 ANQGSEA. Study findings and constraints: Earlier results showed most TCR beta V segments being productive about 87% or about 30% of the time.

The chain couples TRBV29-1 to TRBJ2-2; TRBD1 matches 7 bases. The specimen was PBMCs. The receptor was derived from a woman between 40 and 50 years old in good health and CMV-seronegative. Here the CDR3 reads CSVAGTVTGELFF. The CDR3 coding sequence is TGCAGCGTGGCCGGGACAGTCACCGGGGAGCTGTTTTTT.